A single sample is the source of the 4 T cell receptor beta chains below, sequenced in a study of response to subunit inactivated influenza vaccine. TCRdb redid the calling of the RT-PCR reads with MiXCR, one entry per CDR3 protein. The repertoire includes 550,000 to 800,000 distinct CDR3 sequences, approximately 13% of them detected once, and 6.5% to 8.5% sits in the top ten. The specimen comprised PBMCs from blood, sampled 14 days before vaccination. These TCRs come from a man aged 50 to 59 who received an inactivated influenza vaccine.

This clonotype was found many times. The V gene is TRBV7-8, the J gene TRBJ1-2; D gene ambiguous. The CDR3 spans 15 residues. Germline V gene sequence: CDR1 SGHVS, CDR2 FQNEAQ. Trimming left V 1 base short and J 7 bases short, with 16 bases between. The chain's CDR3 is CASSLGAGGLGGYTF. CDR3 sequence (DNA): TGTGCCAGCAGCTTAGGTGCTGGCGGGCTTGGTGGCTACACCTTC.

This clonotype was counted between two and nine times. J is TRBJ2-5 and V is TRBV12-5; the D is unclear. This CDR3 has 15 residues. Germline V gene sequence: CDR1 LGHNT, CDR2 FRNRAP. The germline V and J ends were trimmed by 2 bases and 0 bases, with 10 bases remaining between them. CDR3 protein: CASGLNDTNQETQYF. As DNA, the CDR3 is TGTGCTAGTGGTTTGAACGACACGAACCAAGAGACCCAGTACTTC. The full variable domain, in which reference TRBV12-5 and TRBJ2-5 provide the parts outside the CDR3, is DARVTQTPRHKVTEMGQEVTMRCQPILGHNTVFWYRQTMMQGLELLAYFRNRAPLDDSGMPKDRFSAEMPDATLATLKIQPSEPRDSAVYFCASGLNDTNQETQYFGPGTRLLVL.

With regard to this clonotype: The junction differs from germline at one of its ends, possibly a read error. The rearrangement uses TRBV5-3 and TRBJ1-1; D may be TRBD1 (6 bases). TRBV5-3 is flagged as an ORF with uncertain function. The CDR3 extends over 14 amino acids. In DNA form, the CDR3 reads TGCGCCAGCAGCACCCCCAGGGGCGACACTGAAGCTTTCTTT. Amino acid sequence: CASSTPRGDTEAFF.

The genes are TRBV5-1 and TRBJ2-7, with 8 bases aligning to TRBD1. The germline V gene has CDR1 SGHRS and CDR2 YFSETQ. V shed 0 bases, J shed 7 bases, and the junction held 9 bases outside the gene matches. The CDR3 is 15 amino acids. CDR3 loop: CASSLAHQGAGEQYF. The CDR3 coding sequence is TGCGCCAGCAGCTTGGCCCACCAGGGGGCCGGGGAGCAGTACTTC. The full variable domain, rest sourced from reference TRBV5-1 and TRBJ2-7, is KAGVTQTPRYLIKTRGQQVTLSCSPISGHRSVSWYQQTPGQGLQFLFEYFSETQRNKGNFPGRFSGRQFSNSRSEMNVSTLELGDSALYLCASSLAHQGAGEQYFGPGTRLTVT.